The 15 T cell receptor beta chains presented below share a single source sample, sequenced in a study of neurological immune-mediated disorders. TCRdb itself ran the 5' RACE reads through MiXCR, one entry per CDR3 protein. The sample yields some 45,000 distinct CDR3 sequences, roughly 13% seen once. Time point meaning: longitudinal time-point 2. Sequencing was performed on PBMCs. Every receptor here comes from a male donor with HTLV-1-associated myelopathy (HAM/TSP).

This clonotype was recorded at least ten times. The genes are TRBV5-1 and TRBJ2-3, with 7 bases fitting TRBD1. Germline-derived CDR1 and CDR2 are SGHRS and YFSETQ. With V trimmed by 4 bases and J by 0 bases, 5 bases remained unmatched. This CDR3 contains 15 residues. The CDR3 reads CASSLTGISTDTQYF. The CDR3 nucleotides read TGCGCCAGCAGCCTGACAGGGATTAGCACAGATACGCAGTATTTT.

This clonotype has at least ten counts. V is TRBV20-1 and J is TRBJ2-7; the D is unclear. V was trimmed by 6 bases and J by 0 bases, leaving 9 bases between them. The germline V gene encodes CDR1 DFQATT and CDR2 SNEGSKA (reference sequence). The CDR3 contains 12 residues. The CDR3 is CSARTGSYEQYF. CDR3 coding DNA: TGCAGTGCCCGGACGGGCTCCTACGAGCAGTACTTC.

This clonotype was recorded many times. The V gene is TRBV24-1, the J gene TRBJ2-1; D is unresolved. The CDR3 spans 11 residues. The ends were cut back, 2 bases at V and 9 bases at J, with 4 bases in the middle. The germline CDR1 and CDR2 sequences are KGHDR and SFDVKD. CDR3 sequence reads: CATSDYGEQFF. The CDR3 DNA reads as TGTGCCACCAGTGATTACGGTGAGCAGTTCTTC.

The DNA of the CDR3 is TGCGCCAGCAGCCAAGATTTCATAGCGAGATCTTCTAGCACAGATACGCAGTATTTT. It is translated as CASSQDFIARSSSTDTQYF. V is TRBV4-1 and J is TRBJ2-3, with a weak D call TRBD2 (5 bases). This CDR3 comprises 19 residues. The ends were cut back, 0 bases at V and 0 bases at J, with 19 bases in the middle. Germline V gives CDR1 MGHRA, CDR2 YSYEKL.

There are many counts of this clonotype. The genes are TRBV29-1 and TRBJ2-7; D is undetermined. With 0 bases removed from V and 6 bases from J, the gap between germline ends came to 18 bases. Germline CDR1 and CDR2: SQVTM and ANQGSEA. The CDR3 is made up of 15 amino acids. Written as DNA, the CDR3 is TGCAGCGTTGAAGATCGTAGGAAAGCCTTTTCCGAGCAGTACTTC. This encodes CSVEDRRKAFSEQYF.

This clonotype was detected many times. The rearrangement uses TRBV5-1 and TRBJ2-5; D is perhaps TRBD1 (5 bases). The V gene lost 2 bases and the J gene lost 6 bases, with 11 bases spanning the gap. The length of the CDR3 is 13 residues. The germline V gene encodes CDR1 SGHRS and CDR2 YFSETQ. CDR3 region: CASSLEGAQTQYF. CDR3 coding DNA: TGCGCCAGCAGCTTAGAAGGGGCACAGACCCAGTACTTC.

J is TRBJ1-2 and V is TRBV18; D is uncertain. Deletions cut 3 bases from V and 2 bases from J, with 13 bases between. Germline CDR1 is KGHSH and CDR2 is LQKENI. The CDR3 covers 15 residues. The CDR3 sequence: CASSPLPIQNYGYTF. CDR3 nucleotides: TGTGCCAGCTCACCCCTGCCAATACAGAACTATGGCTACACCTTC.

This clonotype was counted at least ten times. This chain connects TRBV20-1 to TRBJ1-1; D unclear. This CDR3 is built from 12 residues. Germline CDR1 DFQATT, CDR2 SNEGSKA (reference sequence). V shed 6 bases and J shed 0 bases, with 8 bases lying between them. The CDR3: CSARRMNTEAFF. In DNA form, the CDR3 reads TGCAGTGCCCGTCGGATGAACACTGAAGCTTTCTTT.

The chain joins TRBV5-6 to TRBJ1-2; D is possibly TRBD1 (6 bases). The length of the CDR3 is 12 residues. Trimming removed 10 bases at V and 3 bases at J, with 13 bases between. The germline gives CDR1 SGHDT, CDR2 YYEEEE. The CDR3: CALSRTDYGYTF. The CDR3 region has the DNA TGTGCCCTCAGCCGGACAGACTATGGCTACACCTTC.

A remark on this clonotype: A clone one base away is much larger, so this may be a read error. The chain carries TRBV20-1 and TRBJ1-1; weak D call: TRBD1 (6 bases). Germline V gene lookup returns CDR1 DFQATT and CDR2 SNEGSKA (reference sequence). This CDR3 is built from 13 residues. The CDR3 protein is CSASWGQNAEAFF. CDR3 sequence (DNA): TGCAGTGCTTCCTGGGGGCAGAACGCTGAAGCTTTCTTT.

This clonotype was observed at least ten times. The chain has TRBV28 and TRBJ1-1; D unclear. V gave up 5 bases and J gave up 0 bases, with 10 bases separating them. In germline, CDR1 is MDHEN, CDR2 SYDVKM. The CDR3 has 14 residues. The CDR3 reads CASSEDGLNTEAFF. CDR3 bases: TGTGCCAGCAGTGAAGACGGCCTGAACACTGAAGCTTTCTTT.

By sample fraction, this clonotype is medium-sized (0.01 to 0.1%). This chain joins TRBV5-1 and TRBJ1-1; D might be TRBD1 (6 bases). In germline, CDR1 is SGHRS, CDR2 YFSETQ. The CDR3 consists of 17 residues. The V gene lost 4 bases and the J gene lost 1 base, with 20 bases spanning the gap. DNA for the CDR3: TGCGCCAGCAGCCGGAACCCGGAGCAGGGGTGGAACACTGAAGCTTTCTTT. Protein product: CASSRNPEQGWNTEAFF.

This clonotype showed up many times. This chain links TRBV18 with TRBJ2-7; no definite D call. Trimming removed 6 bases at V and 5 bases at J, with 20 bases between. There are 15 residues in the CDR3. The germline V gene encodes CDR1 KGHSH and CDR2 LQKENI. The CDR3, as DNA: TGTGCCAGCTCTCCATGGGTCAGCGTACCCGACGAGCAGTACTTC. This encodes CASSPWVSVPDEQYF. The complete variable domain, with remaining parts taken from reference TRBV18 and TRBJ2-7, reads NAGVMQNPRHLVRRRGQEARLRCSPMKGHSHVYWYRQLPEEGLKFMVYLQKENIIDESGMPKERFSAEFPKEGPSILRIQQVVRGDSAAYFCASSPWVSVPDEQYFGPGTRLTVT.

This clonotype was counted ten times or more. The V gene is TRBV5-1, the J gene TRBJ2-7; tentative D call: TRBD1 (6 bases). The CDR3 extends over 13 amino acids. Per germline, CDR1 SGHRS and CDR2 YFSETQ. The V and J ends lost 4 bases and 2 bases respectively, with 10 bases between them. The CDR3 DNA reads TGCGCCAGCAGCCCTGGACAGCCCTACGAGCAGTACTTC. The encoded protein is CASSPGQPYEQYF. Variable domain in full (rest from reference TRBV5-1 and TRBJ2-7): KAGVTQTPRYLIKTRGQQVTLSCSPISGHRSVSWYQQTPGQGLQFLFEYFSETQRNKGNFPGRFSGRQFSNSRSEMNVSTLELGDSALYLCASSPGQPYEQYFGPGTRLTVT.

The table lists this clonotype with many counts. This chain connects TRBV20-1 to TRBJ2-7; 10 nucleotides align to TRBD1. CDR3 length: 14 amino acids. With V trimmed by 5 bases and J by 2 bases, 6 bases remained unmatched. The V gene's germline CDR1 is DFQATT and CDR2 SNEGSKA (reference sequence). The CDR3 region is CSAPTGTGAYEQYF. CDR3 DNA: TGCAGTGCTCCGACAGGGACAGGGGCCTACGAGCAGTACTTC.